Listed below are T cell receptor beta chains from one sample, sequenced in a study of OX40 agonist ivuxolimab in advanced cancers. Data came from immunoSEQ multiplex PCR; TCRdb stores just in-frame clones and leaves some out. The table records more than 70,000 clones, about 84% of them present only once. The input for sequencing was CD4+ or CD8+ T cells sorted from blood, taken in a trial of the OX40 agonist ivuxolimab. The receptors originated from an adult with an advanced solid tumor such as melanoma, head and neck, liver or kidney cancer. Each CDR3 is given without its conserved first and last residue. Fields, in order: clone size, V gene, CDR3 length, CDR3 protein. The size of a clone is reported for some rows only, either as once, few or many, or as a class for expanded clones.

few	TRBV4-1	11	ASSQPLVRVAF
-	TRBV4-3	11	ASSQGLLNPQY
-	TRBV4-1	13	ASSYTSDTNYGYT
once	TRBV29-1	11	SVDNQGRGEAF
-	TRBV4-1	14	ASSQADGGPGNEQF
-	TRBV2	12	ASSEQGNTGELF
-	TRBV5-4	14	ASSISGSGGTGELF
-	TRBV27	14	ASSLGRGFNHNEQF
-	TRBV2	12	ASSLDRRTYEQY
once	TRBV5-1	11	ASSLTVNQPQH
-	TRBV7-3	12	ASSLNRGGNTIY
-	TRBV2	12	ASSVSQGPYEQY